This T cell receptor beta chain comes out of a study of cytomegalovirus exposure and HLA in healthy donors. Data came from immunoSEQ multiplex PCR; TCRdb stores just in-frame clones and leaves some out. The data hold tens of thousands of clones, with more than 70% observed a single time. Separation from the approximately 670-subject first cohort characterized the 120-subject validation cohort, to which the donors belonged. The junction had 2 bases not matched to a gene; V was cut back by 4 bases and J by 8 bases. The CDR3 sequence is 13 residues long. The germline CDR1 and CDR2 sequences are ENHRY and SYGVKD. The study, taken as a whole, reports: Cytomegalovirus-associated status was assigned to about 160 TCR beta chains. In vitro checks showed that three CMV-associated chains really do target CMV antigens.

Points on this clone: No antigen is known for it.

The chain carries TRBV10-3 and TRBJ2-2; 9 nucleotides line up with TRBD2. The clonotype was recovered from a woman in her late teens or twenties in good health and CMV-seropositive. The sample consisted of PBMCs. The CDR3 reads CAISGTSGGELFF. For the CDR3, the DNA is TGTGCCATCAGTGGTACTAGCGGGGGGGAGCTGTTTTTT.